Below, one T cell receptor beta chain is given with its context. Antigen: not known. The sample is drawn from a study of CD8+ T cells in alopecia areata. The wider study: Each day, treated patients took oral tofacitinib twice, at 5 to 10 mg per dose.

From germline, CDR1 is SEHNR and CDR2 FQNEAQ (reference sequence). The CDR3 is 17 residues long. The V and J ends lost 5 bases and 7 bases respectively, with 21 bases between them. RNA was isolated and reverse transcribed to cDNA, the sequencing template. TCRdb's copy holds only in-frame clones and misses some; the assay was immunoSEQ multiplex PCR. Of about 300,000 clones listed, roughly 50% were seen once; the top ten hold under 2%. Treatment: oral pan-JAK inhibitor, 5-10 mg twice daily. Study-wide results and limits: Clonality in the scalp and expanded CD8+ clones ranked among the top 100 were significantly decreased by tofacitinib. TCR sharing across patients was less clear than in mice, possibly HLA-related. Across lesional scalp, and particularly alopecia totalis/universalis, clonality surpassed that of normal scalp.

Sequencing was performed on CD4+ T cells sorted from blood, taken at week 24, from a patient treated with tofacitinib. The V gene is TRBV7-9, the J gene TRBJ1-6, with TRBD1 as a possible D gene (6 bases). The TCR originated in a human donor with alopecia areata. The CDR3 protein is CASSTPPPDRTNSPLHF. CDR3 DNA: TGTGCCAGCAGCACACCCCCCCCGGACAGAACCAATTCACCCCTCCACTTT. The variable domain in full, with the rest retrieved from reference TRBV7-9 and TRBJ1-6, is DTGVSQNPRHKITKRGQNVTFRCDPISEHNRLYWYRQTLGQGPEFLTYFQNEAQLEKSRLLSDRFSAERPKGSFSTLEIQRTEQGDSAMYLCASSTPPPDRTNSPLHFGNGTRLTVT.